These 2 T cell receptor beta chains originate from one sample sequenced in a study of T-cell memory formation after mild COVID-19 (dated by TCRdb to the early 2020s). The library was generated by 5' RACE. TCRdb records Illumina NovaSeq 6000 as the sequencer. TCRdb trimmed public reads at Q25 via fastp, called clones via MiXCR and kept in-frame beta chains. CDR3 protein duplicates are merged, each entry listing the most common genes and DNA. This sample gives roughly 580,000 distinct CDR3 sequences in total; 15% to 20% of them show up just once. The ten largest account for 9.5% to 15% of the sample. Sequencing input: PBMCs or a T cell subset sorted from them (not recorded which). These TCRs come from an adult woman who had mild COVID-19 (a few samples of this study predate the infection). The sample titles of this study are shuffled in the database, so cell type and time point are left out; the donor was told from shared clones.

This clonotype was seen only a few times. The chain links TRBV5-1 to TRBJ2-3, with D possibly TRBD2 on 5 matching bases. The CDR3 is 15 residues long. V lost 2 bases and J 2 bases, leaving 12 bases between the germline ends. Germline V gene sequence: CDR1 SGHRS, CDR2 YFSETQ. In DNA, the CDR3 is TGCGCCAGCAGCTTAAGACTACCCAACACAGATACGCAGTATTTT. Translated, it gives CASSLRLPNTDTQYF.

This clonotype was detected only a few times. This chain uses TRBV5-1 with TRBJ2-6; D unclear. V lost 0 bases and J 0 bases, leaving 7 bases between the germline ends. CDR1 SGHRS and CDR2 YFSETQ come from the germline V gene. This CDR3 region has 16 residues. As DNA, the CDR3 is TGCGCCAGCAGCTTGGTTACGGCCTCTGGGGCCAACGTCCTGACTTTC. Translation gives CASSLVTASGANVLTF. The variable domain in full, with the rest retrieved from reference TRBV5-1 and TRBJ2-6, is KAGVTQTPRYLIKTRGQQVTLSCSPISGHRSVSWYQQTPGQGLQFLFEYFSETQRNKGNFPGRFSGRQFSNSRSEMNVSTLELGDSALYLCASSLVTASGANVLTFGAGSRLTVL.